This paragraph covers one T cell receptor beta chain sequence. These data are taken from a study of blood T cell repertoires in COVID-19. Assay used: immunoSEQ multiplex PCR; TCRdb lists only in-frame clones, some missing. The repertoire has some 150,000 clones, roughly 90% of them found once; the top ten carry 1.5% to 2%. Germline loops: CDR1 SGHRS, CDR2 YFSETQ. The CDR3 has 14 amino acids. Trimming cost V 2 bases and J 10 bases; bases outside gene matches: 5. This chain connects TRBV5-1 to TRBJ1-6; 8 bases map to TRBD1. The sequenced sample consisted of peripheral blood. The clonotype was recovered from a human donor in a cohort sampled during active COVID-19. The CDR3 nucleotides are TGCGCCAGCAGCTTTGGACAGGGTAGCTCACCCCTCCACTTT. Translating it yields CASSFGQGSSPLHF. The variable domain in full, completed from reference TRBV5-1 and TRBJ1-6, reads KAGVTQTPRYLIKTRGQQVTLSCSPISGHRSVSWYQQTPGQGLQFLFEYFSETQRNKGNFPGRFSGRQFSNSRSEMNVSTLELGDSALYLCASSFGQGSSPLHFGNGTRLTVT.